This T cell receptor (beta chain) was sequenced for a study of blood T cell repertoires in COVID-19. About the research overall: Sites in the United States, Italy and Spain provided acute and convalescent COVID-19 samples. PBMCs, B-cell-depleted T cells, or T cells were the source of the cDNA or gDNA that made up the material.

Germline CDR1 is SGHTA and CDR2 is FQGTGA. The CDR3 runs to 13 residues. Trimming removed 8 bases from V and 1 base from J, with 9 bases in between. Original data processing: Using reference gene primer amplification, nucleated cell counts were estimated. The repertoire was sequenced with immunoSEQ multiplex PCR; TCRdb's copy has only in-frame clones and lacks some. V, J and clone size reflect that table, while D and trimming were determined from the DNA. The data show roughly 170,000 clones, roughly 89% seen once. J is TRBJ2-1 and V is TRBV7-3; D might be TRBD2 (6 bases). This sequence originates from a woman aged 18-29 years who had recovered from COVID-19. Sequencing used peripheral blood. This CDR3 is CASSGGSYNEQFF. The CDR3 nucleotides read TGTGCCAGCTCCGGGGGTTCCTACAATGAGCAGTTCTTC.